Listed below are T cell receptor beta chains from one sample, sequenced in a study of T cell responses to AZD1222 COVID-19 vaccine. Data came from immunoSEQ multiplex PCR; TCRdb stores just in-frame clones and leaves some out. The sample shows 170,000 or so clones, 90% of them seen only once. The starting material was peripheral blood, obtained on day 0 of AZD1222 vaccination. These TCRs come from an adult in good health. Each CDR3 is given with its conserved first and last residue. The D gene is left open where the match is weak. Not every row has a clone size; where given, it reads once, few, many or a size class.

clone size	V gene	J gene	D gene	CDR3 DNA	CDR3 protein
NA	TRBV24-1	TRBJ1-6	NA	TGTGCCACCAGTGATTCCCCCGCCATGGGCCCAGGGAATTCACCCCTCCACTTT	CATSDSPAMGPGNSPLHF
NA	TRBV27	TRBJ2-6	TRBD2	TGTGCCAGCTGTTTGCGGGGGGAGGGTCCGGGGTTTGGTGGGGCCAACGTCCTGACTTTC	CASCLRGEGPGFGGANVLTF
NA	TRBV15	TRBJ2-1	TRBD1	TGTGCCACCAGCAGAGATCTAGTAGATCGGGGACAGGACTTGTTCTTC	CATSRDLVDRGQDLFF
NA	TRBV19	TRBJ2-3	NA	TGTGCCAGTGAAACAGGGTCCCGAACCACCCGAGATACGCAGTATTTT	CASETGSRTTRDTQYF
NA	TRBV4-3	TRBJ1-2	TRBD1	TGCGCCAGCAGCCAAGACTTACAGGGGGCGCATGGCTACACCTTC	CASSQDLQGAHGYTF
NA	TRBV5-1	TRBJ2-1	NA	TGCGCCAGCAGCCCCGGTTTGCGGGCCTCTTACAATGAGCAGTTCTTC	CASSPGLRASYNEQFF
NA	TRBV6-1	TRBJ1-5	TRBD1	TGTGCCAGCAGTGAGGGCGCGGGACAGGGGATGCAGCCCCAGCATTTT	CASSEGAGQGMQPQHF
NA	TRBV6-2/TRBV6-3	TRBJ1-1	NA	TGTGCCAGCAGTTACTCCTCGGGCAGAATCATGAACACTGAAGCTTTCTTT	CASSYSSGRIMNTEAFF
NA	TRBV5-6	TRBJ2-7	TRBD1	TGTGCCAGCAGCTCCCTGGGACAGGGCAAGCAGTACTTC	CASSSLGQGKQYF
once	TRBV5-4	TRBJ1-2	NA	TGTGCCAGCAGCCCCGGGGGCGCGGGCTACACCTTC	CASSPGGAGYTF
once	TRBV9	TRBJ2-2	NA	TGTGCCAGCAGCGTAGAGGGGTCTAACACCGGGGAGCTGTTTTTT	CASSVEGSNTGELFF
NA	TRBV10-3	TRBJ2-3	TRBD1	TGTGCCATCAGGGAACCGGGACAGGCTGGGGATACGCAGTATTTT	CAIREPGQAGDTQYF
few	TRBV5-4	TRBJ2-3	TRBD1	TGTGCCAGCAGCCGACCCCCGGTTGGGACAGGGAGCACAGATACGCAGTATTTT	CASSRPPVGTGSTDTQYF
once	TRBV12-3/TRBV12-4	TRBJ1-2	NA	TGTGCCAGCAGCCGGGACGGAATCTATGGCTACACCTTC	CASSRDGIYGYTF
NA	TRBV29-1	TRBJ1-1	NA	TGCAGCGTTGAGGGGCGTTTGAACACTGAAGCTTTCTTT	CSVEGRLNTEAFF
NA	TRBV19	TRBJ2-2	NA	TGTGCCAGTAGTTGGATAAAAGGCGGGGAGCTGTTTTTT	CASSWIKGGELFF
NA	TRBV6-1	TRBJ2-7	NA	TGTGCCAGCAGTGAACCCCGGGTGGGGTCCTACGAGCAGTACTTC	CASSEPRVGSYEQYF
NA	TRBV14	TRBJ1-3	NA	TGTGCCAGCAGCCAAGTTCTGGTGGGAATTGGAAACACCATATATTTT	CASSQVLVGIGNTIYF
NA	TRBV6-2/TRBV6-3	TRBJ2-4	TRBD2	TGTGCCAGCAGTCGCTGGGGTAGAGGGCGGGAGAACATTCAGTACTTC	CASSRWGRGRENIQYF
NA	TRBV14	TRBJ1-2	NA	TGTGCCAGCAGCCGGCAGGAAAGGGGGTATGGCTACACCTTC	CASSRQERGYGYTF
NA	TRBV5-4	TRBJ2-7	NA	TGTGCCAGCAGCGGATTCAACAGGGAAAGGGTCGGTGAGCAGTACTTC	CASSGFNRERVGEQYF
NA	TRBV6-5	TRBJ1-6	NA	TGTGCCAGCAGCCCCGGGGGGCTTAATTCACCCCTCCACTTT	CASSPGGLNSPLHF
NA	TRBV7-8	TRBJ2-7	TRBD1	TGTGCCAGCAGCTTAGGGGGAGACGAAGGGGGCTTTTGGTCCTACGAGCAGTACTTC	CASSLGGDEGGFWSYEQYF
once	TRBV18	TRBJ2-1	TRBD1	TGTGCCAGCTCACCACCGGGACAGGGGTACAATGAGCAGTTCTTC	CASSPPGQGYNEQFF
once	TRBV12-5	TRBJ2-3	NA	TGTGCTAGTGGTCCCGCACGGGCAGATACGCAGTATTTT	CASGPARADTQYF
NA	TRBV3-1/TRBV3-2	TRBJ2-7	TRBD1	TGTGCCAGCAGCCATACCGGGACAGGATCCTACGAGCAGTACTTC	CASSHTGTGSYEQYF
NA	TRBV19	TRBJ2-3	TRBD2	TGTGCCAGTAGTGTTACCGGGACTAGCAGCACAGATACGCAGTATTTT	CASSVTGTSSTDTQYF
NA	TRBV27	TRBJ1-2	NA	TGTGCCAGCAGTTTAAAAGAGGGCTATGGCTACACCTTC	CASSLKEGYGYTF
NA	TRBV27	TRBJ2-5	TRBD1	TGTGCCAGCAGTTGGGGACAGGGAGGCCAAGAGACCCAGTACTTC	CASSWGQGGQETQYF
NA	TRBV19	TRBJ1-6	NA	TGTGCCAGTAGGACAGGCCTTGCCTATAATTCACCCCTCCACTTT	CASRTGLAYNSPLHF
NA	TRBV7-8	TRBJ1-5	NA	TGTGCCAGCAGTAGAGGGGGGGGCAATCAGCCCCAGCATTTT	CASSRGGGNQPQHF
NA	TRBV5-4	TRBJ2-2	TRBD1	TGTGCCAGTAGCGGAAGTTCTGGACAGGGTCGAACCGGGGAGCTGTTTTTT	CASSGSSGQGRTGELFF
few	TRBV30	TRBJ1-5	NA	TGTGCCTGGAGTGCGGGGATTTATCAGCCCCAGCATTTT	CAWSAGIYQPQHF
NA	TRBV7-7	TRBJ2-5	TRBD1	TGTGCCAGCAGCCCGCGGACAGGGTGGAGCCAGTACTTC	CASSPRTGWSQYF
NA	TRBV6-5	TRBJ1-3	TRBD1	TGTGCCAGCAGTCCAGGGGGCGCTTATGGAAACACCATATATTTT	CASSPGGAYGNTIYF
NA	TRBV4-3	TRBJ1-3	NA	TGCGCCAGCAGCCAAGACCCTCTCTTTGGAAACACCATATATTTT	CASSQDPLFGNTIYF
NA	TRBV7-6	TRBJ2-1	TRBD1	TGTGCCAGCAGCTCAGCAGGAGGACAGGGAATTCATGAGCAGTTCTTC	CASSSAGGQGIHEQFF
NA	TRBV30	TRBJ1-5	TRBD1	TGTGCCTGGAGTGCAAACCCACAGGGGGCGAATCAGCCCCAGCATTTT	CAWSANPQGANQPQHF
NA	TRBV5-1	TRBJ2-3	NA	TGCGCCAGCAGCTTGGGAGGGGCTCGCACAGATACGCAGTATTTT	CASSLGGARTDTQYF
NA	TRBV6-5	TRBJ2-5	NA	TGTGCCAGCAGGGCGGGTCGGGAGACCCAGTACTTC	CASRAGRETQYF
NA	TRBV7-2	TRBJ2-1	TRBD2	TGTGCCAGCAGCTTAGCGGGGCTAGCGGGGGAGAAGCAGTTCTTC	CASSLAGLAGEKQFF
NA	TRBV19	TRBJ1-1	TRBD1	TGTGCCAGTAGTATGCCGGGACAGCAAGCTACTGCTTTCTTT	CASSMPGQQATAFF
NA	TRBV5-4	TRBJ1-1	NA	TGTGCCAGCAGAACAAGGAACACTGAAGCTTTCTTT	CASRTRNTEAFF
NA	TRBV5-5	TRBJ1-1	TRBD1	TGTGCCAGCAGCTCCGGGACAGGGGGAGGGTTGAACACTGAAGCTTTCTTT	CASSSGTGGGLNTEAFF
NA	TRBV7-6	TRBJ1-3	NA	TGTGCCAGCAGCTTATCCGGGCGGGACACCATATATTTT	CASSLSGRDTIYF
NA	TRBV6-2/TRBV6-3	TRBJ1-2	NA	TGTGCCAGCAGTCCCCGACCCGCCTATGGCTACACCTTC	CASSPRPAYGYTF
once	TRBV7-2	TRBJ1-1	NA	TGTGCCAGCAGCTTAGTCCTTAACACTGAAGCTTTCTTT	CASSLVLNTEAFF
NA	TRBV6-5	TRBJ1-6	NA	TGTGCCAGCAGTTCCTCCGGGCTTTCACCCCTCCACTTT	CASSSSGLSPLHF